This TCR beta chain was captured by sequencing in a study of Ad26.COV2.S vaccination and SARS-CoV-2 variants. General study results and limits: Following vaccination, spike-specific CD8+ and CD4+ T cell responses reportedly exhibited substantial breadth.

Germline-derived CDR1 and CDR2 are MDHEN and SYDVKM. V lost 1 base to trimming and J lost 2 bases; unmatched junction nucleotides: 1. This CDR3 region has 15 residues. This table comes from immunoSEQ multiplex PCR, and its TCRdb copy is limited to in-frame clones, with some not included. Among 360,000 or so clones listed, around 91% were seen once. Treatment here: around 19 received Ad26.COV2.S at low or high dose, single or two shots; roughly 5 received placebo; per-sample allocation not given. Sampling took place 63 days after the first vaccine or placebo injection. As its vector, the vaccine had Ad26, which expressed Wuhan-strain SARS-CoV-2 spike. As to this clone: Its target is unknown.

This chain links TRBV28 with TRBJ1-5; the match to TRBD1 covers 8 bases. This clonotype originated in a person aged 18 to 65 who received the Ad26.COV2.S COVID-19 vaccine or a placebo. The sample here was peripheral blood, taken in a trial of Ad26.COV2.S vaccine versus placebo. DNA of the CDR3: TGTGCCAGCAGTTTATCAGGGGGCGGCAATCAGCCCCAGCATTTT. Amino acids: CASSLSGGGNQPQHF.